The clone carrying this T cell receptor (beta chain) showed up just a few times. Its antigen is not known. This specimen belongs to a study of identifying expanded T cells in peripheral blood. Study-level results: Technical replicates showed around 1.2 changed clones; two weeks around 15; four weeks 19.

Collection occurred without any documented infections or immune events in donors. This table comes from immunoSEQ multiplex PCR, and its TCRdb copy is limited to in-frame clones, with some not included. The sample lists approximately 100,000 clones, approximately 90% occurring once. The receptor was derived from a person between 18 and 75 years old in good health. What was sequenced was blood.

The CDR3 is CASSLWGPLHF. The CDR3 DNA follows: TGTGCCAGCAGTTTATGGGGACCCCTCCACTTT. The chain recombines TRBV28 with TRBJ1-6; D not resolved. The CDR3 runs 11 residues. V was cut by 0 bases and J by 12 bases, with 3 bases left in between. Germline V CDR1 and CDR2: MDHEN, SYDVKM.